This TCR beta chain was captured in a study of blood T cell repertoires in COVID-19. Study-level information: COVID-19 samples from acute and convalescent phases originated in the United States, Italy and Spain.

Participants were aged about 18 to 100 years from around 25 US areas. Original processing notes: The authors estimated nucleated cell counts from reference gene primer amplification. Only in-frame clones appear in the TCRdb table, and some are missing; sequencing was by immunoSEQ multiplex PCR. The V and J calls and clone size were taken over from that table, and D and trimming were inferred from the DNA. The table records 180,000 or so clones, 89% of them present only once. The V gene end was trimmed by 0 bases and the J gene end by 3 bases; junction bases not matched to a gene: 1. The CDR3 runs 14 residues. Germline values: CDR1 SGHTA, CDR2 FQGNSA.

V and J are TRBV7-2 and TRBJ2-7; 8 nucleotides agree with TRBD2. This TCR was sampled from a woman aged 40 to 50 with acute COVID-19. The material sequenced was PBMCs or T cells enriched from blood (not recorded which). The CDR3 loop is CASSLASGIYEQYF. In nucleotides, the CDR3 is TGTGCCAGCAGCTTAGCTAGCGGGATCTACGAGCAGTACTTC.